This is a list of T cell receptor beta chains from one sample in a study of T-cell reconstitution after alpha-beta-depleted transplantation in children. TCRdb used MiXCR to reprocess the PCR reads, holding one entry per CDR3 protein. This table has roughly 490,000 distinct CDR3 sequences, roughly 11% appearing once. The specimen comprised PBMCs, mostly from graft donor cells, sampled 180 days after TCRalphabeta/CD19-depleted stem cell transplant. All receptors derive from a female patient aged 2 to 10 who had a stem cell transplant for aplastic anemia, so the T cells may come from the graft donor. Both conserved end residues are part of each CDR3. D genes are given only for firm matches. Expanded clones are given a class, and other clones once, few, many or no size at all.

V	D	length	J	size	DNA	CDR3
TRBV28	-	18	TRBJ2-1	-	TGTGCCAGCAGTTACCAACCGAAACTCTACAACTCCTACAATGAGCAGTTCTTC	CASSYQPKLYNSYNEQFF
TRBV25-1	TRBD1	17	TRBJ2-3	few	TGTGCCAGCAGTGACTTTCCGGACAGGGCTAGCACAGATACGCAGTATTTT	CASSDFPDRASTDTQYF
TRBV6-2/TRBV6-3	-	16	TRBJ1-1	few	TGTGCCAGCAGTTACCGGGTTGTGGGCGCCAACACTGAAGCTTTCTTT	CASSYRVVGANTEAFF
TRBV20-1	-	16	TRBJ2-7	-	TGCAGTGCTAGACCGATTCCATCGGACGGTACCTACGAGCAGTACTTC	CSARPIPSDGTYEQYF
TRBV29-1	-	12	TRBJ2-7	-	TGCAGCCCCGTGGACCGGACGGGGGAGCAGTACTTC	CSPVDRTGEQYF
TRBV14	TRBD2	18	TRBJ2-3	few	TGTGCCAGCAGCCAAGATAAGCAGCGGGAGAAGGTCTCAGATACGCAGTATTTT	CASSQDKQREKVSDTQYF
TRBV6-5	-	15	TRBJ2-3	few	TGTGCCAGCAGTTACCGGACAGCTAACACAGATACGCAGTATTTT	CASSYRTANTDTQYF
TRBV15	-	15	TRBJ1-3	few	TGTGCCACCAGCCAGGCGGTCAGCTCTGGAAACACCATATATTTT	CATSQAVSSGNTIYF
TRBV5-1	TRBD2	16	TRBJ2-2	few	TGCGCCAGCAGCCGCCGGACTAGCGAGAACACCGGGGAGCTGTTTTTT	CASSRRTSENTGELFF
TRBV20-1	TRBD1	13	TRBJ1-5	few	TGCAGTGCCGTCGACAGGGGAGGTCAGCCCCAGCATTTT	CSAVDRGGQPQHF
TRBV29-1	-	14	TRBJ2-2	-	TGCAGCGTCCTAGGGAGGAAGAACACCGGGGAGCTGTTTTTT	CSVLGRKNTGELFF
TRBV29-1	-	14	TRBJ1-3	-	TGCAGCGTTGAAAACAGGGTTTCAGGAAACACCATATATTTT	CSVENRVSGNTIYF
TRBV20-1	-	13	TRBJ1-1	many	TGCAGTGCTAGAGTCACCCGGAACACTGAAGCTTTCTTT	CSARVTRNTEAFF
TRBV14	-	13	TRBJ2-1	-	TGTGCCAGCAGCCAAGGAGGGGCGGGAATTCAGTTCTTC	CASSQGGAGIQFF
TRBV20-1	-	16	TRBJ2-2	few	TGCAGTGCTAGGTTCGCGGGTAGCCCGAACACCGGGGAGCTGTTTTTT	CSARFAGSPNTGELFF
TRBV28	TRBD1	16	TRBJ1-2	few	TGTGCCAGCAGTTCCTCCGGGACAGGGGGAAGACTTGGCTACACCTTC	CASSSSGTGGRLGYTF
TRBV12-3/TRBV12-4	-	17	TRBJ2-1	many	TGTGCCAGCAGACCCCGGGGGGCCGTGATAATAAACAATGAGCAGTTCTTC	CASRPRGAVIINNEQFF
TRBV12-3/TRBV12-4	-	15	TRBJ1-1	-	TGTGCCAGCAGTTTAAGGACCGAGTCGAACACTGAAGCTTTCTTT	CASSLRTESNTEAFF
TRBV10-3	-	15	TRBJ2-3	few	TGTGCCACGAATCAGCTAACTAGCACTCTAGATACGCAGTATTTT	CATNQLTSTLDTQYF
TRBV20-1	TRBD1	11	TRBJ1-1	-	TGCAGTGCGTGGGACAGAAAAGAAGCTTTCTTT	CSAWDRKEAFF
TRBV6-5	TRBD2	13	TRBJ2-1	few	TGTGCCAGCAGTTACGCGGGAGGCGGTGAGCAGTTCTTC	CASSYAGGGEQFF
TRBV7-9	-	14	TRBJ1-3	-	TGTGCCAGCAGCTTTAGGGGAGCAGGAAACACCATATATTTT	CASSFRGAGNTIYF